This T cell receptor beta chain was captured by sequencing in a study of memory CD4+ T cells and cytomegalovirus serostatus. Across the study: Of the healthy Belgian adults, several were CMV seropositive and about 24 seronegative.

The data were produced by immunoSEQ multiplex PCR, yet TCRdb's version contains in-frame clones alone and is incomplete. Seen here are over 40,000 clones, approximately 74% observed once, and the top ten hold more than 0.95%. The sort gate was single viable CD3+CD4+CD8-CD45RO+ cells for memory CD4+ T cells. CDR3 length equals 14 residues. Germline V CDR1 and CDR2: SGHAT, FQNNGV. J gave up 5 bases and V 5 bases, and 7 bases lay outside the gene matches. The chain couples TRBV11-2 to TRBJ2-5; 8 nucleotides match TRBD2. This sequence was found in an adult in good health and CMV-seropositive. Sequenced material: memory CD4+ T cells from blood. For the CDR3, the DNA is TGTGCCAGCAGCCGCCAGACTAGCGAGGAGACCCAGTACTTC. Its protein is CASSRQTSEETQYF.